This entry is about one TCR beta chain. This entry belongs to a study of T-cell reconstitution after alpha-beta-depleted transplantation in children. The CDR3 contains 15 residues. CDR1 is SGDLS, CDR2 YYNGEE, per germline. Trimming stripped 4 bases from V and 5 bases from J, with 18 bases between. Preparation of the TCRbeta library used unique molecular identifiers. TCRdb independently ran MiXCR on the PCR reads; one entry per CDR3 protein. The sample consists of about 270,000 distinct CDR3 sequences, more than 9% of them appearing once. This TCR derives from a human donor who donated a stem cell graft to a child with SCID. Material: PBMCs from the stem cell graft donor, obtained from the stem cell graft. V usage is TRBV9 and J usage is TRBJ2-5, with D maybe TRBD2 (6 bases). CDR3 in DNA: TGTGCCAGCAGCTCCCAGGGCGGGGTCGGGGAGACCCAGTACTTC. It encodes CASSSQGGVGETQYF.